Below are 30 T cell receptor beta chains sequenced from a single sample in a study of control samples from healthy donors and cancer patients. The method was immunoSEQ multiplex PCR; TCRdb's version includes in-frame clones alone and lacks a portion of them. Of tens of thousands of clones detected, roughly 88% appear once; the ten largest clones hold 4.5% to 6%. Sequenced material: blood. Every receptor here comes from a woman in her forties or fifties in good health.

The V call is TRBV7-9, the J call TRBJ2-1, with TRBD2 matching over 12 bases. CDR1 and CDR2 (germline): SEHNR, FQNEAQ (reference sequence). This CDR3 is 15 amino acids long. Trimming took 5 bases from V and 8 from J; bases not matched to a gene: 7. The CDR3 bases are TGTGCCAGCAGCAAACTAGCGGGGGGCGTCGATGAGCAGTTCTTC. This codes for CASSKLAGGVDEQFF.

This chain uses TRBV29-1 with TRBJ2-1, with TRBD1 as a possible D gene (6 bases). Germline V CDR1 and CDR2: SQVTM, ANQGSEA. V lost 5 bases and J lost 0, with 11 bases in between. The CDR3 totals 14 residues. CDR3 nucleotide sequence: TGCAGCGTTCCGGACAGTACCTCCTACAATGAGCAGTTCTTC. Protein: CSVPDSTSYNEQFF.

The chain carries TRBV10-1 and TRBJ2-3, with 7 bases lining up with TRBD2. The CDR3 spans 14 residues. Trimming removed 0 bases from V and 5 bases from J; junction bases left unmatched: 2. CDR1 and CDR2 from the germline V gene are WNHNN and SYGVQD (reference sequence). Written as DNA, the CDR3 is TGCGCCAGCAGTGAGTCCCGGGAGGTAGATACGCAGTATTTT. Translating it yields CASSESREVDTQYF.

The chain employs TRBV11-3 and TRBJ2-1; 10 nucleotides align to TRBD1. This CDR3 is built from 14 residues. The germline V gene has CDR1 SGHNT and CDR2 YENEEA. Trimming took 6 bases from V and 8 from J; bases not matched to a gene: 7. The CDR3 DNA follows: TGTGCCAGCAGTCCGGACAGGGGGGTAGATGAGCAGTTCTTC. The encoded protein is CASSPDRGVDEQFF.

The chain recombines TRBV5-6 with TRBJ1-3; D gene ambiguous. CDR3 size: 14 residues. Trimming shortened V by 1 base and J by 2 bases, and 7 bases separated the two germline ends. Germline CDR1 SGHDT, CDR2 YYEEEE. The CDR3 DNA is TGTGCCAGCAGCTTGACCACGACTGGAAACACCATATATTTT. Residues: CASSLTTTGNTIYF. The complete variable domain, with remaining parts taken from reference TRBV5-6 and TRBJ1-3, reads DAGVTQSPTHLIKTRGQQVTLRCSPKSGHDTVSWYQQALGQGPQFIFQYYEEEERQRGNFPDRFSGHQFPNYSSELNVNALLLGDSALYLCASSLTTTGNTIYFGEGSWLTVV.

V usage is TRBV6-6 and J usage is TRBJ1-1, with D tentatively TRBD1 (5 bases). The V gene's germline CDR1 is MNHNY and CDR2 SVGAGI (reference sequence). Trimming pared 5 bases from V and 6 bases from J, leaving 22 bases between. The CDR3 runs to 16 residues. CDR3 loop: CASSPNIWGRDPEAFF. Written as DNA, the CDR3 is TGTGCCAGCAGTCCAAATATCTGGGGCCGAGACCCTGAAGCTTTCTTT.

This clone was found once. The gene calls are TRBV18 and TRBJ1-6; 10 bases fit TRBD1. Germline CDR1 KGHSH, CDR2 LQKENI. The CDR3 runs to 15 residues. Trimming took 6 bases from V and 8 from J; bases not matched to a gene: 7. CDR3 amino acids: CASSEDRGLYSPLHF. The CDR3 DNA sequence: TGTGCCAGCTCCGAAGACAGGGGGCTATATTCACCCCTCCACTTT.

This clone has only one observation. The J gene is TRBJ2-6, the V gene TRBV9; D is unresolved. The CDR3 spans 16 residues. Germline CDR1 is SGDLS and CDR2 is YYNGEE. Trimming took off 5 bases at V and 0 bases at J, with 12 bases between the two ends. CDR3 DNA: TGTGCCAGCAGTGATAATACAGCCTCTGGGGCCAACGTCCTGACTTTC. It specifies CASSDNTASGANVLTF. Combining the CDR3 with reference TRBV9 and TRBJ2-6 gives the whole variable domain DSGVTQTPKHLITATGQRVTLRCSPRSGDLSVYWYQQSLDQGLQFLIQYYNGEERAKGNILERFSAQQFPDLHSELNLSSLELGDSALYFCASSDNTASGANVLTFGAGSRLTVL.

This clone was detected a few times. The chain links TRBV18 to TRBJ2-5; 7 bases align to TRBD2. Germline V lookup: CDR1 KGHSH, CDR2 LQKENI. The length of the CDR3 is 15 residues. V shed 0 bases, J shed 4 bases, and the junction held 5 bases outside the gene matches. In nucleotides, the CDR3 is TGTGCCAGCTCACCACCGACTAGCCTTGGAGAGACCCAGTACTTC. It specifies CASSPPTSLGETQYF.

The J gene is TRBJ1-1, the V gene TRBV29-1, with D possibly being TRBD1 (6 bases). The germline gives CDR1 SQVTM, CDR2 ANQGSEA. Trimming left V 6 bases short and J 3 bases short, with 20 bases between. The CDR3 is 15 residues long. The CDR3 DNA sequence: TGCAGCGTCGAGGGTGGGCAAAGGGGGTACACTGAAGCTTTCTTT. Protein product: CSVEGGQRGYTEAFF.

This clone turned up a few times. At the DNA level, this CDR3 is encoded by other sequences in the same sample as well. This chain connects TRBV2 to TRBJ1-2; D is ambiguous. V lost 4 bases and J 4 bases, leaving 10 bases between the germline ends. The CDR3 sequence is 13 residues long. Germline V gene sequence: CDR1 SNHLY, CDR2 FYNNEI. The CDR3 spells CASSVEGIYGYTF. Written as DNA, the CDR3 is TGTGCCAGCAGTGTTGAGGGAATCTATGGCTACACCTTC.

This chain uses TRBV10-3 with TRBJ1-1, with 7 positions matching TRBD1. After removal of 9 bases from V and 4 bases from J, the junction contained 5 bases not matched to a gene. The CDR3 is 12 residues long. Germline assignment: CDR1 ENHRY and CDR2 SYGVKD. The CDR3 reads CAIQGLGTEAFF. The CDR3 coding sequence is TGTGCCATACAGGGGCTCGGCACTGAAGCTTTCTTT.

V usage is TRBV7-2 and J usage is TRBJ1-1; D is possibly TRBD1 (5 bases). The CDR3 length is 13 residues. The germline CDR1 and CDR2 sequences are SGHTA and FQGNSA. The V gene lost 3 bases and the J gene lost 5 bases, with 10 bases spanning the gap. The CDR3 sequence: CASSFEGTTEAFF. For the CDR3, the DNA is TGTGCCAGCAGCTTTGAGGGGACTACTGAAGCTTTCTTT.

This chain joins TRBV5-1 and TRBJ2-3, with D tentatively TRBD2 (7 bases). The germline V gene has CDR1 SGHRS and CDR2 YFSETQ. The CDR3 loop spans 17 amino acids. Trimming cost V 4 bases and J 2 bases, with 20 bases left between them. CDR3 nucleotides: TGCGCCAGCAGCCGTATGGGGGGGCCTATATACACAGATACGCAGTATTTT. This translates into CASSRMGGPIYTDTQYF.

The genes are TRBV3-1 (or the pseudogene TRBV3-2) and TRBJ1-2; D perhaps matches TRBD1 (5 bases). Germline assignment: CDR1 LGHDT and CDR2 YNNKEL (reference sequence). The CDR3 has 14 residues. V dropped 1 base and J dropped 14 bases, with 20 bases sitting between them. The CDR3 nucleotides read TGTGCCAGCAGCCAAGGACCACTCTCGGGGCGGGTTACCTTC. Translated: CASSQGPLSGRVTF.

This chain joins TRBV7-8 and TRBJ2-7; D uncertain. This CDR3 contains 13 residues. V was trimmed by 1 base and J by 2 bases, leaving 6 bases between them. Germline V CDR1 and CDR2: SGHVS, FQNEAQ. The CDR3 DNA is TGTGCCAGCAGCTTAGGAGAAACCTACGAGCAGTACTTC. Protein: CASSLGETYEQYF.

J is TRBJ2-1 and V is TRBV30; 9 bases line up with TRBD2. Germline CDR1 reads GTSNPN; CDR2 reads SVGIG (reference sequence). After removal of 0 bases from V and 6 bases from J, the junction contained 21 bases not matched to a gene. The CDR3 contains 20 residues. This chain's CDR3 is CAWSVSVVRAGGPDINEQFF. DNA for the CDR3: TGTGCCTGGAGTGTATCGGTCGTGCGGGCGGGGGGGCCTGATATCAATGAGCAGTTCTTC. Full variable domain (rest looked up from reference TRBV30 and TRBJ2-1): SQTIHQWPATLVQPVGSPLSLECTVEGTSNPNLYWYRQAAGRGLQLLFYSVGIGQISSEVPQNLSASRPQDRQFILSSKKLLLSDSGFYLCAWSVSVVRAGGPDINEQFFGPGTRLTVL.

The CDR3 is CARTSGQAGGYTF. CDR3 coding DNA: TGTGCCAGAACATCAGGCCAGGCGGGTGGCTACACCTTC. The J gene is TRBJ1-2, the V gene TRBV2; no firm D call. Germline values: CDR1 SNHLY, CDR2 FYNNEI. The CDR3 extends over 13 amino acids. Trimming removed 9 bases at V and 7 bases at J, with 18 bases between.

This chain uses TRBV6-1 with TRBJ2-1; no clear D. This CDR3 comprises 12 residues. The germline V gene encodes CDR1 MNHNS and CDR2 SASEGT. Trimming removed 2 bases at V and 4 bases at J, with 3 bases between. The CDR3 DNA reads TGTGCCAGCAGTGAACTGTACAATGAGCAGTTCTTC. It codes for CASSELYNEQFF.

This clone was seen only a few times. The genes are TRBV7-9 and TRBJ1-1, with a tentative D call TRBD1 (5 bases). V gave up 5 bases and J gave up 1 base, with 5 bases separating them. Per germline, CDR1 SEHNR and CDR2 FQNEAQ (reference sequence). The CDR3 is made up of 12 amino acids. CDR3 nucleotide sequence: TGTGCCAGCAGCCAGGGGAACACTGAAGCTTTCTTT. Translated: CASSQGNTEAFF.

This clone was picked up one time. The chain uses TRBV30 and TRBJ1-1, with TRBD1 matching 9 bases. The germline gives CDR1 GTSNPN, CDR2 SVGIG (reference sequence). This CDR3 has 14 amino acids. After removal of 0 bases from V and 4 bases from J, the junction contained 3 bases not matched to a gene. The CDR3 bases are TGTGCCTGGAGTGTAGACAGGGGGGTCACTGAAGCTTTCTTT. Protein sequence: CAWSVDRGVTEAFF.

This clone has more than one count but fewer than ten. The chain uses TRBV16 and TRBJ2-4; D ambiguous. Per the germline V gene, CDR1 is KGHSY and CDR2 is FQNENV. Between the trimmed V and J ends, which lost 0 bases and 2 bases, there was a span of 14 bases. The CDR3 length is 17 residues. In DNA form, the CDR3 reads TGTGCCAGCAGCCAATCGCGAGTTTTAGCCTCCAAAAACATTCAGTACTTC. The encoded protein is CASSQSRVLASKNIQYF.

The CDR3 spells CASKGNYGYTF. In DNA form, the CDR3 reads TGTGCCAGCAAGGGTAACTATGGCTACACCTTC. The chain uses TRBV6-5 and TRBJ1-2; no clear D gene. V lost 7 bases to trimming and J lost 1 base, with 4 bases between them. From germline, CDR1 is MNHEY and CDR2 SVGAGI. The CDR3 is 11 amino acids.

The chain combines TRBV19 with TRBJ1-1; D possibly corresponds to TRBD1 (6 bases). The V end lost 3 bases, the J end lost 0 bases, and 14 bases lay between the germline ends. The CDR3 sequence is 16 residues long. Looked up from germline, CDR1 is LNHDA and CDR2 is SQIVND (reference sequence). This CDR3 is CASSILQGRMNTEAFF. The CDR3 nucleotides are TGTGCCAGTAGTATTCTCCAGGGGCGAATGAACACTGAAGCTTTCTTT.

The chain has TRBV2 and TRBJ2-7; D not certain. This CDR3 comprises 12 residues. Trimming cost V 4 bases and J 8 bases, with 12 bases left between them. Germline loops: CDR1 SNHLY, CDR2 FYNNEI. The CDR3 sequence is CASSAGPEKQYF. The DNA of the CDR3 is TGTGCCAGCAGTGCCGGGCCCGAGAAGCAGTACTTC. Based on the CDR3 plus reference TRBV2 and TRBJ2-7, the full variable domain is EPEVTQTPSHQVTQMGQEVILRCVPISNHLYFYWYRQILGQKVEFLVSFYNNEISEKSEIFDDQFSVERPDGSNFTLKIRSTKLEDSAMYFCASSAGPEKQYFGPGTRLTVT.

The chain combines TRBV18 with TRBJ1-1; D is uncertain. Germline CDR1 KGHSH, CDR2 LQKENI. V lost 2 bases to trimming and J lost 3 bases, with 7 bases between them. The CDR3 covers 13 residues. CDR3 DNA: TGTGCCAGCTCACCAGGTGATGACACTGAAGCTTTCTTT. As protein: CASSPGDDTEAFF.

The V and J genes are TRBV3-1 (or the pseudogene TRBV3-2) and TRBJ2-5; D possibly corresponds to TRBD1 (6 bases). V lost 4 bases and J 5 bases, leaving 17 bases between the germline ends. Germline CDR1 LGHDT, CDR2 YNNKEL (reference sequence). The CDR3 runs 15 residues. The CDR3 loop is CASSREGDGRETQYF. CDR3 nucleotide sequence: TGTGCCAGCAGCCGCGAGGGGGATGGAAGGGAGACCCAGTACTTC.

The chain carries TRBV14 and TRBJ2-1, with 9 bases aligning to TRBD1. Unmatched junction bases numbered 7, after V lost 0 bases and J lost 10 bases. Per the germline V gene, CDR1 is SGHDN and CDR2 is FVKESK. The CDR3 loop spans 15 amino acids. CDR3 residues: CASSQDSGQGREQFF. The CDR3 coding sequence is TGTGCCAGCAGCCAAGACTCGGGACAGGGTAGGGAGCAGTTCTTC.

The rearrangement uses TRBV5-6 and TRBJ1-1; 9 bases align to TRBD1. This CDR3 is 12 amino acids long. The trim removed 1 base at V and 11 bases at J, leaving 3 bases unmatched. Germline CDR1 SGHDT, CDR2 YYEEEE. Here the CDR3 DNA reads TGTGCCAGCAGCTTGTTTGGGACAGGGGCTTTCTTT. Its protein product is CASSLFGTGAFF.

V is TRBV6-5 and J is TRBJ1-6; tentative D call: TRBD1 (5 bases). V was trimmed by 0 bases and J by 6 bases, leaving 12 bases between them. CDR3 length: 16 amino acids. Looked up from germline, CDR1 is MNHEY and CDR2 is SVGAGI. The CDR3: CASSYSNSGSNSPLHF. CDR3 DNA: TGTGCCAGCAGTTACTCGAATTCAGGGAGTAATTCACCCCTCCACTTT.